These 14 T cell receptor beta chains were all obtained from the same sample, sequenced in a study of T cell responses to AZD1222 COVID-19 vaccine. Produced via immunoSEQ multiplex PCR; TCRdb's table is partial and in-frame only. Of about 83,000 clones in the sample, around 88% were seen once. The specimen was peripheral blood, collected on day 0 of AZD1222 vaccination. The receptor source for this set is an adult in good health.

The CDR3 here is CASSLTGTGFYEQYF. CDR3 in DNA: TGTGCCAGCAGCTTAACTGGGACAGGGTTTTACGAGCAGTACTTC. V and J are TRBV7-2 and TRBJ2-7, with 9 bases identical to TRBD1. Trimming at V came to 2 bases and at J to 4 bases, leaving 6 bases not matched to a gene. This CDR3 is built from 15 residues. Germline V gives CDR1 SGHTA, CDR2 FQGNSA.

V and J are TRBV28 and TRBJ1-1; a weak D match, TRBD1 (6 bases). With 5 bases removed from V and 0 bases from J, the gap between germline ends came to 10 bases. The CDR3 runs 14 residues. The germline V gene encodes CDR1 MDHEN and CDR2 SYDVKM. The CDR3 loop reads CASSGGTMNTEAFF. The CDR3 bases are TGTGCCAGCAGTGGGGGCACCATGAACACTGAAGCTTTCTTT.

This chain uses TRBV5-1 with TRBJ1-1; D not certain. CDR3 length equals 15 residues. V gave up 0 bases and J gave up 1 base, with 10 bases separating them. The V gene's germline CDR1 is SGHRS and CDR2 YFSETQ. The CDR3 DNA is TGCGCCAGCAGCTTGGAACGGATCCCGAACACTGAAGCTTTCTTT. It encodes CASSLERIPNTEAFF.

This clone was observed a few times. V gene TRBV30 combines with J gene TRBJ1-1; D gene unclear. Germline-derived CDR1 and CDR2 are GTSNPN and SVGIG (reference sequence). V was shortened by 5 bases and J by 8 bases, with 18 bases between the two germline ends. The CDR3 spans 13 residues. DNA for the CDR3: TGTGCCTGGGTCGGACCTGGGAAGTTGGAAGCTTTCTTT. Protein sequence: CAWVGPGKLEAFF.

V gene TRBV24-1 combines with J gene TRBJ1-4; no clear D gene. The CDR3 loop spans 15 amino acids. The V gene lost 3 bases and the J gene lost 10 bases, with 17 bases spanning the gap. Germline CDR1 is KGHDR and CDR2 is SFDVKD. CDR3: CATSDASNIPGKLFF. CDR3 bases: TGTGCCACCAGTGATGCCTCCAATATCCCGGGAAAACTGTTTTTT.

V and J are TRBV4-2 and TRBJ2-1; TRBD2 matches at 8 bases. Per the germline V gene, CDR1 is LGHNA and CDR2 is YNFKEQ. This CDR3 is built from 16 residues. Losses at the gene ends were 2 bases for V and 2 bases for J; bases not matched to a gene: 5. Here the CDR3 reads CASSQSSGRPYNEQFF. The CDR3 region has the DNA TGTGCCAGCAGCCAATCGAGCGGGAGACCCTACAATGAGCAGTTCTTC.

In DNA form, the CDR3 reads TGTGCCAGCAGGCTCACCGGGACGGCATGTAATTCACCCCTCCACTTT. Its translation is CASRLTGTACNSPLHF. V gene TRBV2 combines with J gene TRBJ1-6; the D gene is possibly TRBD1 (5 bases). Germline V gene data show CDR1 as SNHLY and CDR2 as FYNNEI. The CDR3 loop spans 16 amino acids. V was shortened by 6 bases and J by 6 bases, with 18 bases between the two germline ends.

The gene calls are TRBV5-1 and TRBJ1-6, with D perhaps matching TRBD1 (5 bases). Germline CDR1 is SGHRS and CDR2 is YFSETQ. Between the trimmed V and J ends, which lost 0 bases and 10 bases, there was a span of 8 bases. There are 13 residues in the CDR3. The CDR3 spells CASSLAGYSPLHF. CDR3 bases: TGCGCCAGCAGCTTGGCAGGGTACTCACCCCTCCACTTT.

The V and J genes are TRBV19 and TRBJ2-7, with 12 nucleotides matching TRBD2. The CDR3 is 16 amino acids. Losses at the gene ends were 0 bases for V and 3 bases for J; bases not matched to a gene: 3. CDR1 is LNHDA, CDR2 SQIVND, per germline (reference sequence). The CDR3 reads CASSIDGTSGFYEQYF. DNA of the CDR3: TGTGCCAGTAGTATAGACGGGACTAGCGGGTTCTACGAGCAGTACTTC.

The chain recombines TRBV2 with TRBJ1-4; D possibly corresponds to TRBD1 (6 bases). With 8 bases removed from V and 7 bases from J, the gap between germline ends came to 17 bases. Germline V CDR1 and CDR2: SNHLY, FYNNEI. The CDR3 extends over 14 amino acids. The CDR3 sequence: CASSVQGFGEKLFF. As DNA, the CDR3 is TGTGCCAGCTCAGTCCAGGGGTTCGGTGAAAAACTGTTTTTT.

The J gene is TRBJ2-7, the V gene TRBV4-3; D perhaps matches TRBD2 (7 bases). This CDR3 comprises 15 residues. V gave up 1 base and J gave up 3 bases, with 13 bases separating them. The germline gives CDR1 LGHNA, CDR2 YSLEER. DNA of the CDR3: TGCGCCAGCAGCCAAGGCCCAGGGGACTACTACGAGCAGTACTTC. Encoded protein: CASSQGPGDYYEQYF.

This rearrangement joins TRBV4-3 to TRBJ2-2, with D unclear. V dropped 4 bases and J dropped 0 bases, with 6 bases sitting between them. CDR3 length equals 14 residues. In germline, CDR1 is LGHNA, CDR2 YSLEER. In nucleotides, the CDR3 is TGCGCCAGCAGCCTGGGCCCGAACACCGGGGAGCTGTTTTTT. Its protein product is CASSLGPNTGELFF.

V gene TRBV3-1 (or the pseudogene TRBV3-2) combines with J gene TRBJ1-5; D remains unclear. The V end was cut by 4 bases, the J end by 0 bases, with 7 bases between. This CDR3 has 14 amino acids. Germline CDR1 LGHDT, CDR2 YNNKEL (reference sequence). The chain's CDR3 is CASSPTNSNQPQHF. The CDR3 region has the DNA TGTGCCAGCAGCCCAACAAATAGCAATCAGCCCCAGCATTTT.

The chain's CDR3 is CASSQDLGAMDEQYF. For the CDR3, the DNA is TGTGCCAGCAGCCAAGATCTGGGGGCAATGGACGAGCAGTACTTC. J is TRBJ2-7 and V is TRBV3-1 (or the pseudogene TRBV3-2), with D perhaps TRBD1 (6 bases). V shed 0 bases and J shed 5 bases, with 14 bases lying between them. The CDR3 is 15 residues long. CDR1 is LGHDT, CDR2 YNNKEL, per germline (reference sequence).